This T cell receptor (beta chain) is drawn from a study of shared clonotypes between healthy human individuals (dated by TCRdb to the early 2020s). A note on the overall study: The cohort comprised a couple of women and three men aged 18 to 49 years. Per donor, leukapheresis produced somewhere between about 0.9 and 9.5 billion PBMCs. To estimate repertoire size and how much clonotypes are shared between individuals, the study performed deep sequencing of blood TCR repertoires from 4 to 6 healthy adults. To increase sequencing depth and limit assay-specific biases, different laboratories used diverse techniques to prepare libraries and sequence TCR repertoires. For each donor, three plates each were used for CD4 naive and CD4 memory, two plates were used for CD8 naive, and one plate was used for CD8 memory. What the authors observed across the whole study: Naive subsets generally had larger estimated clonotype richness than memory subsets did. Because the study included a small number of donors, the genetic and exposure-history diversity represented was limited. Compared with non-shared clonotypes, clonotypes shared by all four sorted-subset donors had higher generation probabilities. When a few donors were compared, the shared fraction of clonotypes was around 5% for naive CD4, 3% to 4% for naive CD8, roughly 2.3% for memory CD4, and less than 0.45% for memory CD8. Sampling was restricted to blood, and TCR repertoires in tissue are likely to differ from TCR repertoires in blood. Based on pairwise subsampling, the degree of clonotype sharing among donors was expected to be affected by sequencing depth. Even with the large sequencing depth, rarefaction of the sorted-subset datasets indicated that sequencing was incomplete.

Using the deep immunoSEQ assay, multiplex PCR amplified TCR CDR3 regions from genomic DNA. For each cell subset, the extracted genomic DNA was distributed evenly across all wells of several immunoSEQ 96-well plates, and each plate served as one replicate. For sorted subsets, 150 to 200 ng genomic DNA, equal to tens of thousands of T cell genomes, was loaded into each replicate PCR. Purified libraries were quantified with a Qubit 3.0 fluorometer, sized on a Bioanalyzer 2100, and re-quantified with the KAPA Library Quantification kit. Every immunoSEQ 96-well plate was sequenced on a dedicated single-read 150-cycle Illumina NextSeq 550 flow cell. The authors' analysis ran thus. Because the immunoSEQ output included only junctional sequences and no quality scores, the filtering could not be the same as the filtering used for full-length reads. Sequences were annotated with PyIR, a Python wrapper for IgBLAST v1.9, using IMGT germline references to assign V/J genes and CDR3. Reads with weak V/J assignments (E-value above 1e-6), missing CDR3, stop codons, out-of-frame junctions, or ambiguous translated residues were removed. V3J clonotypes were defined by identical inferred V gene, J gene, and CDR3 amino acid sequence. To compute the percentage overlap between repertoires, the number of shared unique clonotypes was divided by the size of the smaller repertoire. Richness of each repertoire was evaluated using RTK rarefaction, the Chao1 estimator, and Recon v2.1 estimates of unobserved clonotypes. Generation probabilities were computed with OLGA for all TCRbeta clonotypes obtained by the gDNA method from a handful of donors. This immuneACCESS table, as held by TCRdb, lists in-frame sequences with V and J called but not all clones. Of the missing ones, under half trace to an unresolved V gene in checked studies; the others have no known cause. The D gene and trimming were derived from the DNA, and the V and J assignments and clone size from that table. Across this sample there are about 2 million clones, with about 95% seen only once. The leading ten clones occupy around 1.1% of the sample.

Inclusive of the bounding cysteine and phenylalanine, the CDR3 is 13 residues long. Only the CDR3 region is kept as DNA, spanning 39 bases read in frame from base 1. Deletion took 0 bases off V and 1 base off J, with a span of 4 bases between the germline ends. CDR1 and CDR2 are drawn from the germline V gene: SNHLY, FYNNEI. CD8 naive samples were CD45RO-negative cells positively selected for CCR7, giving a CD45RA+CCR7+ population that excluded TemRA cells. Donors were healthy HIV-negative adults with no recently reported acute infections or vaccinations. Only Caucasian adults living in Nashville, Tennessee, USA were represented among the donors. After blood collection by leukapheresis, PBMCs were isolated using Ficoll-Histopaque density gradient centrifugation and then cryopreserved in the vapor phase of liquid nitrogen. Analytical flow cytometry was used to check the purity and quantity of each magnetically sorted T cell population. Genomic DNA was isolated from each sorted fraction and quantified by UV absorbance on a Nanodrop 2000c.

For this clone: It has no known antigen specificity. Base qualities are not provided; no much larger clone lies one nucleotide away.

What was sequenced was naive CD8+ T cells sorted from blood. Reading the label with the study, this specimen's cell subset or site is: CD45RA+CCR7+. The TCR sequence derives from a man aged 18 to 35 in good health. Rearrangement joined TRBV2 to TRBJ2-7; the D gene is unclear. The nucleotides are TGTGCCAGCAGTGAAGCGCTGTCCTACGAGCAGTACTTC. Translated, it reads CASSEALSYEQYF. The CDR3, completed at both ends by the reference TRBV2 and TRBJ2-7 genes, gives the full variable domain EPEVTQTPSHQVTQMGQEVILRCVPISNHLYFYWYRQILGQKVEFLVSFYNNEISEKSEIFDDQFSVERPDGSNFTLKIRSTKLEDSAMYFCASSEALSYEQYFGPGTRLTVT.